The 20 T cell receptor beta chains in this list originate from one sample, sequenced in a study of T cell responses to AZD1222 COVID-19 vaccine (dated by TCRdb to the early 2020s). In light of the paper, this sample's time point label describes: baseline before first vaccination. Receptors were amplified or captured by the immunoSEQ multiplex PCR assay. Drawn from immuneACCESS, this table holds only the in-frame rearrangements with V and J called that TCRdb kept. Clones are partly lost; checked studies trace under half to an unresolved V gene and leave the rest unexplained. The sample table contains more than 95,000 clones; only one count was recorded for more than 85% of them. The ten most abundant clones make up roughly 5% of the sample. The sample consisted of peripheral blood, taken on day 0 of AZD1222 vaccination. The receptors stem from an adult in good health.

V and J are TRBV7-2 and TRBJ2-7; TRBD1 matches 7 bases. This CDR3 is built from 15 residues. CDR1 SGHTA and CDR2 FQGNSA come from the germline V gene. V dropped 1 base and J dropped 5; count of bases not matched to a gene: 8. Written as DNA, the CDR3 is TGTGCCAGCAGCTTAGAGACAGGGCCGTTCAACGAGCAGTACTTC. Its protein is CASSLETGPFNEQYF.

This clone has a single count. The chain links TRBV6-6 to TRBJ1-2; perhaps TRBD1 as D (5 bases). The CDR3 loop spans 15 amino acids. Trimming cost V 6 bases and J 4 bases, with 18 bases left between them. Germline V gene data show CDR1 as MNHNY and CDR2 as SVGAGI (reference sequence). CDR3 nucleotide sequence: TGTGCCAGCAGGTATGCCTCCAGGGAGACCTATGGCTACACCTTC. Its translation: CASRYASRETYGYTF.

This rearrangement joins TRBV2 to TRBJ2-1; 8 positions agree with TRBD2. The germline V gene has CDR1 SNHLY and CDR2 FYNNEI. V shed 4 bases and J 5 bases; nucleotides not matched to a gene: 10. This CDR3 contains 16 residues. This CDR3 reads CASSAGTSGPDNEQFF. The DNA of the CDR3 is TGTGCCAGCAGTGCCGGAACTAGCGGACCCGACAATGAGCAGTTCTTC.

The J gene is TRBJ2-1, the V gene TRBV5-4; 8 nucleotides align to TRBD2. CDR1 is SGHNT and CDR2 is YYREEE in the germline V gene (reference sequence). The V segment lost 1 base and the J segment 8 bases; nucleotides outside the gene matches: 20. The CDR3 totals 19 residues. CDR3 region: CASSLMGGRTGTRDYEQFF. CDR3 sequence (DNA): TGTGCCAGCAGCTTGATGGGGGGTCGAACCGGGACTAGAGATTATGAGCAGTTCTTC.

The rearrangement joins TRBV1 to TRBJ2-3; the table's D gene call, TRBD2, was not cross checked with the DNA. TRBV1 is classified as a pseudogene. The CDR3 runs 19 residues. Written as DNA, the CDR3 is TGCACCAGCAGCCCTCCGGGACTAGCGGGAGGGTGGGTCACAGATACGCAGTATTTT. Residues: CTSSPPGLAGGWVTDTQYF.

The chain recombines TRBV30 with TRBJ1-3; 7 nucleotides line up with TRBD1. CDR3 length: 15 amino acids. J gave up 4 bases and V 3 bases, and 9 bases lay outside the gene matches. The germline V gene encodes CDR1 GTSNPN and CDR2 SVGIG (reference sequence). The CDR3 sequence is CAWSPTTGPGNTIYF. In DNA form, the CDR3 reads TGTGCCTGGAGCCCAACGACAGGGCCCGGAAACACCATATATTTT.

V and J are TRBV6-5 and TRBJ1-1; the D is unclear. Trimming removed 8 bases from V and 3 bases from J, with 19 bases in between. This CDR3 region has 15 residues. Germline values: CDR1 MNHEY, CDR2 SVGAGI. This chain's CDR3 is CASRPSRLEYTEAFF. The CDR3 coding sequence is TGTGCCAGCCGGCCCTCCCGTCTTGAGTACACTGAAGCTTTCTTT.

DNA for the CDR3: TGTGCCAGCAGCTTAGAGGCGGGAGGTTTCTACAATGAGCAGTTCTTC. Translation gives CASSLEAGGFYNEQFF. The chain combines TRBV7-8 with TRBJ2-1; 8 bases align to TRBD2. This CDR3 is built from 16 residues. Germline CDR1 is SGHVS and CDR2 is FQNEAQ. V shed 1 base, J shed 3 bases, and the junction held 5 bases outside the gene matches.

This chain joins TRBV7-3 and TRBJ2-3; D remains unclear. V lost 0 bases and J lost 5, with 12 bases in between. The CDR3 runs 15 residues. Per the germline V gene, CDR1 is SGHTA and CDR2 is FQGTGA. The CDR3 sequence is CASSLTSVVGDTQYF. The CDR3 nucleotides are TGTGCCAGCAGCTTAACCTCGGTCGTCGGAGATACGCAGTATTTT.

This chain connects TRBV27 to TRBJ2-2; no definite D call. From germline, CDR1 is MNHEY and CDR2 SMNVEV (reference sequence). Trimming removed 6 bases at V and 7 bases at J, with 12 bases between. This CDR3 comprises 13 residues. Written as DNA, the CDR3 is TGTGCCAGCAGACGGAGTGGGGACGGGGAGCTGTTTTTT. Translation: CASRRSGDGELFF.

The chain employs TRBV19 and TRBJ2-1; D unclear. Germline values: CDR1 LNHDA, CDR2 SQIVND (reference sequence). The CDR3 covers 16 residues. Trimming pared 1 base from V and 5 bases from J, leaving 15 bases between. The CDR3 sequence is CASSIVLGLNNNEQFF. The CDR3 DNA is TGTGCCAGTAGTATAGTGCTCGGGTTAAATAACAATGAGCAGTTCTTC.

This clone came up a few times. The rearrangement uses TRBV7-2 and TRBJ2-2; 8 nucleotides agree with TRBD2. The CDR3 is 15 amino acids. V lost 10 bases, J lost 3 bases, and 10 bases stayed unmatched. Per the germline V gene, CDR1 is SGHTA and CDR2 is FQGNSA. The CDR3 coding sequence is TGTGCCAACCGGCGGGGGGCTTCTTACACCGGGGAGCTGTTTTTT. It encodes CANRRGASYTGELFF.

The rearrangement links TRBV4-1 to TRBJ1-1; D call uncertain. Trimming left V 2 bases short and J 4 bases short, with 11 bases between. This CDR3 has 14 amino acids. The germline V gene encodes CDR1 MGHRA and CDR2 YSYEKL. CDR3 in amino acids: CASSQLISGTEAFF. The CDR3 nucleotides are TGCGCCAGCAGCCAACTAATATCCGGCACTGAAGCTTTCTTT.

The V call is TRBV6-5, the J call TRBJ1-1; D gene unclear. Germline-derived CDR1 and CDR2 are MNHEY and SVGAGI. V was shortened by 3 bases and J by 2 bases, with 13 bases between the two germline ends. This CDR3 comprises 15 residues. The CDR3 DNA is TGTGCCAGCAGTTATTCGACTGACGACAACACTGAAGCTTTCTTT. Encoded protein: CASSYSTDDNTEAFF.

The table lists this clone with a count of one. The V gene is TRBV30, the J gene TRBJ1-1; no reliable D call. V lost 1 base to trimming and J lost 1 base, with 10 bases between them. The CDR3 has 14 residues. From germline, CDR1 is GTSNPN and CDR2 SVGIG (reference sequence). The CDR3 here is CAWSEGGANTEAFF. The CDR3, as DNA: TGTGCCTGGAGTGAGGGTGGAGCGAACACTGAAGCTTTCTTT.

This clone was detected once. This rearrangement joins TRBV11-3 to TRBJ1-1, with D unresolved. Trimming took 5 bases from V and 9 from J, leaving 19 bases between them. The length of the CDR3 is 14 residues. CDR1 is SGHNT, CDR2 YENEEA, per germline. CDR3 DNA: TGTGCCAGCAGCCCTGTCGGTGCTTCGGGAAAAGCTTTCTTT. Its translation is CASSPVGASGKAFF.

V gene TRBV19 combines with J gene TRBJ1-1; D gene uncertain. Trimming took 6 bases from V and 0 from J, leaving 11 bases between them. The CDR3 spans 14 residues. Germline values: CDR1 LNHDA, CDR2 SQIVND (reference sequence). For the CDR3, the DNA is TGTGCCAGTAGATCAGCGGCGGTGAACACTGAAGCTTTCTTT. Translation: CASRSAAVNTEAFF.

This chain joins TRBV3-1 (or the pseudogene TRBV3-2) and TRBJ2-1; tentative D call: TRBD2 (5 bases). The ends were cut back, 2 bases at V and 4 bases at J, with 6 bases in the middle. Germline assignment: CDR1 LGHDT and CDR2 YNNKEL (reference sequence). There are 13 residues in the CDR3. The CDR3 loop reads CASSQSGYNEQFF. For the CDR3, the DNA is TGTGCCAGCAGCCAAAGCGGATACAATGAGCAGTTCTTC.

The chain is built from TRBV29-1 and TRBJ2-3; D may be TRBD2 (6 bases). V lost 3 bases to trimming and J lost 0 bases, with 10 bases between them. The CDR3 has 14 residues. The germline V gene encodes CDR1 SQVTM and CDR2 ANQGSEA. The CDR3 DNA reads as TGCAGCGTTGATGGGGGGACTAGCACAGATACGCAGTATTTT. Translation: CSVDGGTSTDTQYF.

This CDR3 is CASGTSSRALETQYF. The CDR3 DNA reads TGCGCCAGCGGCACTAGCAGTAGGGCGTTGGAGACCCAGTACTTC. This rearrangement joins TRBV5-1 to TRBJ2-5; D is perhaps TRBD2 (6 bases). The germline CDR1 and CDR2 sequences are SGHRS and YFSETQ. The CDR3 totals 15 residues. With 7 bases removed from V and 5 bases from J, the gap between germline ends came to 21 bases.